This T cell receptor (beta chain) was found in a study of T-cell memory formation after mild COVID-19. As for the study in general: Largely, TCR clusters stayed within a single donor. Overall study results and limits: Contracting CD4+ clones sat mainly in CM and EM; CD8+ in EMRA.

Remarks on this clonotype: As yet, its antigen is unknown.

In TCRdb, the 5' RACE reads were re-called with MiXCR into one record per CDR3 protein. The data show hundreds of thousands of distinct CDR3 sequences, around 28% seen once. Sequencing input: PBMCs or a T cell subset sorted from them (not recorded which). The TCR was taken from an adult woman who had mild COVID-19 (a few samples of this study predate the infection). Cell type and time point are not known.

Here the CDR3 reads CASSVSGTDTQYF. As DNA, the CDR3 is TGTGCCAGCAGCGTTTCGGGCACAGATACGCAGTATTTT. The chain carries TRBV9 and TRBJ2-3; D uncertain. Germline CDR1 SGDLS, CDR2 YYNGEE. The CDR3 runs to 13 residues. V dropped 2 bases and J dropped 1 base, with 5 bases sitting between them.